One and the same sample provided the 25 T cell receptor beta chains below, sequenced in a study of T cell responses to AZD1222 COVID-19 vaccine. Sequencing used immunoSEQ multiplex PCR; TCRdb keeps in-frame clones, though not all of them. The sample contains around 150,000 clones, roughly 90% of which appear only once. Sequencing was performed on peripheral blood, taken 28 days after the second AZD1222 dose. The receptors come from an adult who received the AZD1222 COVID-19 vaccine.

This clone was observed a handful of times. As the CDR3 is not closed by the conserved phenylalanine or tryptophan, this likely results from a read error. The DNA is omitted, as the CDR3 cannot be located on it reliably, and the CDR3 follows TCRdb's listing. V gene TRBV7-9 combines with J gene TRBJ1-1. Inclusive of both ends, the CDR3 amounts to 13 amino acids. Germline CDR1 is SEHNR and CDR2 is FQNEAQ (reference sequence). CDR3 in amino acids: CASSFEETGTVRC.

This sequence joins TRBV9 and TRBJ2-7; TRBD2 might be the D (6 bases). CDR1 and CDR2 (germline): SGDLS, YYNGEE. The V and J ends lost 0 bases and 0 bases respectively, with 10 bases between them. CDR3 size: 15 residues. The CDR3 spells CASSVAEGFSYEQYF. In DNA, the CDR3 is TGTGCCAGCAGCGTAGCGGAGGGCTTCTCCTACGAGCAGTACTTC.

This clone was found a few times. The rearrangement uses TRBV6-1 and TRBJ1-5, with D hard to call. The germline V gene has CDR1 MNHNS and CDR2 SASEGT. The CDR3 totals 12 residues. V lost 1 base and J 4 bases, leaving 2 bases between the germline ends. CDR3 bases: TGTGCCAGCAGTGAAGTGAATCAGCCCCAGCATTTT. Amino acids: CASSEVNQPQHF.

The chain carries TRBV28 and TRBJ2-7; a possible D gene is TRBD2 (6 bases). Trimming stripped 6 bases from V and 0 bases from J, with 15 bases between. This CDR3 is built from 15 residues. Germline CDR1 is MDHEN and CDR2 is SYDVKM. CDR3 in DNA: TGTGCCAGCAGCCCTCGGGCCGGGGGCTCCTACGAGCAGTACTTC. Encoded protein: CASSPRAGGSYEQYF.

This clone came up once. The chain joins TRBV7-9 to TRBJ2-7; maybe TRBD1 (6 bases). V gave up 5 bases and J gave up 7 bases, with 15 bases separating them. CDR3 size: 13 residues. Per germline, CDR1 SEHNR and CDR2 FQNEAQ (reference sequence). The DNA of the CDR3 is TGTGCCAGCAGCCCCACAGGGTCGGGGGAGCAGTACTTC. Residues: CASSPTGSGEQYF.

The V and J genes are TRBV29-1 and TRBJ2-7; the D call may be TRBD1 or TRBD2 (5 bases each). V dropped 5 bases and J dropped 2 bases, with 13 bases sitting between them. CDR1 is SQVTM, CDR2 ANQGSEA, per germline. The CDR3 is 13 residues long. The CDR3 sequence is CSVRGRDPYEQYF. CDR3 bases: TGCAGCGTTCGAGGCCGGGACCCCTACGAGCAGTACTTC.

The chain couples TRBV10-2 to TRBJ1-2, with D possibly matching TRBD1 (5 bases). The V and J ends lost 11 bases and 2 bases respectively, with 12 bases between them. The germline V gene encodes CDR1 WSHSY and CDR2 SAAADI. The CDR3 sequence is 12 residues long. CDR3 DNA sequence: TGCGCCTCATCGGGGCTAAACTATGGCTACACCTTC. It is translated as CASSGLNYGYTF.

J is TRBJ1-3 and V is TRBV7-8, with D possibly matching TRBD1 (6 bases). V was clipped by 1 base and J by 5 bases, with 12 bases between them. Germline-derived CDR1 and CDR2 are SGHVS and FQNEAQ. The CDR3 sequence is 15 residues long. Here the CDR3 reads CASSLVGGGRNTIYF. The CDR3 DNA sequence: TGTGCCAGCAGCTTAGTAGGGGGGGGGAGAAACACCATATATTTT.

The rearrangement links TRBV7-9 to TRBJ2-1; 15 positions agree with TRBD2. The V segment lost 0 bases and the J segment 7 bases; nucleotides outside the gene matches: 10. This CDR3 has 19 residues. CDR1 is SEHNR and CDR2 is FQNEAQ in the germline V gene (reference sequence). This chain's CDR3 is CASSLARTSGRATLNEQFF. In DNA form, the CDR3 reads TGTGCCAGCAGCTTAGCCCGGACTAGCGGGAGGGCAACTCTGAATGAGCAGTTCTTC.

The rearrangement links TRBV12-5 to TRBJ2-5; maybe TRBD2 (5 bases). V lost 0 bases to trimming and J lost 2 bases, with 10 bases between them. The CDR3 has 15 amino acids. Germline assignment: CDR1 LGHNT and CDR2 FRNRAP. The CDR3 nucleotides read TGTGCTAGTGGTTTGGTACTGGCGGGTCAAGAGACCCAGTACTTC. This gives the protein CASGLVLAGQETQYF.

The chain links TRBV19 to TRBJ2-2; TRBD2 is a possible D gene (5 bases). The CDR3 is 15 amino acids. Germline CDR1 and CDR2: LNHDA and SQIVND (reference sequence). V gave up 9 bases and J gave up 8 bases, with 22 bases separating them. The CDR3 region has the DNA TGTGCCAGCCGACCTACTAGTGCCTTGACTGGGGAGCTGTTTTTT. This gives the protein CASRPTSALTGELFF.

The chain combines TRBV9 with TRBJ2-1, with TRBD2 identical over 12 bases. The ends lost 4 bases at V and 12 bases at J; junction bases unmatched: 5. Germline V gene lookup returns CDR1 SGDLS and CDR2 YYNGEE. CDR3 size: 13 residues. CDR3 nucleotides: TGTGCCAGCAGCCTCCGACTAGCGGGGGTGCAGTTCTTC. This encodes CASSLRLAGVQFF.

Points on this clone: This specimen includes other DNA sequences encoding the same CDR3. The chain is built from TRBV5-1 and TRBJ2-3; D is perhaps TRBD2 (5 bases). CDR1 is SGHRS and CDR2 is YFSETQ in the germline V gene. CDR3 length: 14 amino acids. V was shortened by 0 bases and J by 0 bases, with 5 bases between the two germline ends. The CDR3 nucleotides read TGCGCCAGCAGCTTGGGGACTAGCACAGATACGCAGTATTTT. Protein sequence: CASSLGTSTDTQYF. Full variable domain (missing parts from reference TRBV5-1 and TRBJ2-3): KAGVTQTPRYLIKTRGQQVTLSCSPISGHRSVSWYQQTPGQGLQFLFEYFSETQRNKGNFPGRFSGRQFSNSRSEMNVSTLELGDSALYLCASSLGTSTDTQYFGPGTRLTVL.

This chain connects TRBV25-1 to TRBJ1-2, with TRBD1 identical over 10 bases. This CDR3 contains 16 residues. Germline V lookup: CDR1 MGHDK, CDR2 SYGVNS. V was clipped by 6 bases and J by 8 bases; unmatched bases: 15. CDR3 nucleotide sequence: TGTGCCAGCAGCCCTTCCGCTGACAGGGGGCGAAAGGGCTACACCTTC. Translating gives CASSPSADRGRKGYTF.

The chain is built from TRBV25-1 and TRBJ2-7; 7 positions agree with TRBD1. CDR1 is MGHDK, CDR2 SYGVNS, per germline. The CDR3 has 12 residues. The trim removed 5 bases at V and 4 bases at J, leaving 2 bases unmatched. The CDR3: CASSSRGYEQYF. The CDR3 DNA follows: TGTGCCAGCAGTAGCAGGGGGTACGAGCAGTACTTC.

The CDR3 DNA reads as TGTGCCAGTAGTATAGAAGGGGACACCGGGGAGCTGTTTTTT. It yields the protein CASSIEGDTGELFF. The chain joins TRBV19 to TRBJ2-2, with D perhaps TRBD1 (5 bases). CDR1 is LNHDA and CDR2 is SQIVND in the germline V gene (reference sequence). CDR3 size: 14 residues. The V end lost 0 bases, the J end lost 3 bases, and 5 bases lay between the germline ends.

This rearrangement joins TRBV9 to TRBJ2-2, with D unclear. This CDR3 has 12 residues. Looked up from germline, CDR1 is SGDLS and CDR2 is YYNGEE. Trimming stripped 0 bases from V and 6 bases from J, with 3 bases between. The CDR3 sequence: CASSVVAGELFF. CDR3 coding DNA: TGTGCCAGCAGCGTAGTAGCCGGGGAGCTGTTTTTT. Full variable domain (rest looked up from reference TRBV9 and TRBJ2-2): DSGVTQTPKHLITATGQRVTLRCSPRSGDLSVYWYQQSLDQGLQFLIQYYNGEERAKGNILERFSAQQFPDLHSELNLSSLELGDSALYFCASSVVAGELFFGEGSRLTVL.

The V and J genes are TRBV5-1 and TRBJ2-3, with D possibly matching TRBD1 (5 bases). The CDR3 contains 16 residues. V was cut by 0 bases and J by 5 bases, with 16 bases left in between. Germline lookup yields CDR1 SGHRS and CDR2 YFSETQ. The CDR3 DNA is TGCGCCAGCAGCTTGGCCATGGTGGGCAGGGAAGATACGCAGTATTTT. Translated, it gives CASSLAMVGREDTQYF.

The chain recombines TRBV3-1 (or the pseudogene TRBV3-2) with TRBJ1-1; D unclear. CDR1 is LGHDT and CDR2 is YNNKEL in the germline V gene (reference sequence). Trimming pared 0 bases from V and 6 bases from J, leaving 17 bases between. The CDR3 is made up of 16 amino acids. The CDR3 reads CASSQDIEVTVPEAFF. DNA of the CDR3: TGTGCCAGCAGCCAAGATATCGAGGTGACTGTCCCTGAAGCTTTCTTT.

DNA of the CDR3: TGTGCCAGCAGTTACTATCGGACCCACAATGAGCAGTTCTTC. It specifies CASSYYRTHNEQFF. This chain joins TRBV6-5 and TRBJ2-1; D ambiguous. CDR3 length: 14 residues. Germline V gene sequence: CDR1 MNHEY, CDR2 SVGAGI. V shed 1 base and J shed 5 bases, with 9 bases lying between them.

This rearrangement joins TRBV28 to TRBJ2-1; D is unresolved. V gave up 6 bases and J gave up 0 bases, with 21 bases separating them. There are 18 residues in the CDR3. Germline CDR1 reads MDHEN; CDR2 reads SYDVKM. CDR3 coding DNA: TGTGCCAGCAGCACCCCCCGACATCGTAGCCTCTCCTACAATGAGCAGTTCTTC. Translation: CASSTPRHRSLSYNEQFF. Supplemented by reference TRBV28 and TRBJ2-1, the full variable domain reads DVKVTQSSRYLVKRTGEKVFLECVQDMDHENMFWYRQDPGLGLRLIYFSYDVKMKEKGDIPEGYSVSREKKERFSLILESASTNQTSMYLCASSTPRHRSLSYNEQFFGPGTRLTVL.

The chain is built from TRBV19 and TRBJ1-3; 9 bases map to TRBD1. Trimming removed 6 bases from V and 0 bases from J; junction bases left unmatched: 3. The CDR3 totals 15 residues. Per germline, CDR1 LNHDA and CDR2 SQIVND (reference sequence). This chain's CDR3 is CASSTGGLSGNTIYF. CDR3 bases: TGTGCCAGTAGCACAGGGGGCCTCTCTGGAAACACCATATATTTT.

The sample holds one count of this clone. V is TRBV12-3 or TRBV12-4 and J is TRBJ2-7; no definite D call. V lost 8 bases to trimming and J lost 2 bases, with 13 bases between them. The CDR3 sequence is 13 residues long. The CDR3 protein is CASPIYGTYEQYF. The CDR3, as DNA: TGTGCCAGCCCCATCTATGGCACCTACGAGCAGTACTTC.

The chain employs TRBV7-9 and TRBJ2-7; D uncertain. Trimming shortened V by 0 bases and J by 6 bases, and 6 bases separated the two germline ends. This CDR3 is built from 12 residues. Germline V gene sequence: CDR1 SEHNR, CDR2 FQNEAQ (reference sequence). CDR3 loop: CASSLAGPEQYF. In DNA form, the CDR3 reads TGTGCCAGCAGCTTAGCTGGCCCCGAGCAGTACTTC.

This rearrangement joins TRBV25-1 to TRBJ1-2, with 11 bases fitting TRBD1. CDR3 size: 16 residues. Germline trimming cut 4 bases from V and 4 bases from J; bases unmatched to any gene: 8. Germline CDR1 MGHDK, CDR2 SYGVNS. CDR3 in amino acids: CASSAPGQGVSYGYTF. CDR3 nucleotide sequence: TGTGCCAGCAGTGCACCGGGACAGGGGGTGAGCTATGGCTACACCTTC.